This TCR beta chain originates from a study of blood T cell repertoires in COVID-19. This clone was recorded only once. CDR3 size: 13 residues. Trimming at V came to 4 bases and at J to 8 bases, leaving 5 bases not matched to a gene. Germline V gene lookup returns CDR1 SEHNR and CDR2 FQNEAQ (reference sequence). Sequencing was performed with immunoSEQ multiplex PCR; in TCRdb, only in-frame clones are kept and a portion is missing. Of around 260,000 clones in the sample, 86% were seen once. The sequenced sample consisted of peripheral blood. This sequence originates from a woman younger than 45 with active or convalescent COVID-19. This chain links TRBV7-9 with TRBJ1-2, with 9 bases matching TRBD1. The CDR3 DNA reads as TGTGCCAGCAGCTCACAGGGGGCGAACGGCTACACCTTC. It is translated as CASSSQGANGYTF.